The next 21 T cell receptor beta chains were all read from a single sample in a study of T cell responses to AZD1222 COVID-19 vaccine. Here immunoSEQ multiplex PCR was the method, and the copy in TCRdb shows in-frame clones only, minus some. The top ten hold 5.1% of the sample, which has 150,000 or so clones, 80% to 90% seen once. Sequencing was performed on peripheral blood, taken on day 0 of AZD1222 vaccination. All receptors derive from an adult in good health.

This clone was counted between two and nine times. This rearrangement joins TRBV7-2 to TRBJ1-1; D not certain. This CDR3 region has 13 residues. Trimming stripped 6 bases from V and 3 bases from J, with 11 bases between. CDR1 is SGHTA and CDR2 is FQGNSA in the germline V gene. CDR3 coding DNA: TGTGCCAGCAGGTTGGCGGTGTACACTGAAGCTTTCTTT. Encoded protein: CASRLAVYTEAFF.

This clone was seen a handful of times. The chain has TRBV6-2 or TRBV6-3 and TRBJ2-3, with 10 bases aligning to TRBD2. Germline V CDR1 and CDR2: MNHEY, SVGEGT. V shed 6 bases, J shed 6 bases, and the junction held 3 bases outside the gene matches. The CDR3 spans 13 residues. The CDR3 DNA is TGTGCCAGCAGCCTAGCGGGAGAGGATACGCAGTATTTT. Translation: CASSLAGEDTQYF.

The chain has TRBV2 and TRBJ2-1; the D gene could be TRBD1 or TRBD2 (5 bases each). Trimming stripped 7 bases from V and 9 bases from J, with 13 bases between. The CDR3 is made up of 12 amino acids. Per germline, CDR1 SNHLY and CDR2 FYNNEI. DNA for the CDR3: TGTGCCAGCAAACGAGGGGAAGTTGAGCAGTTCTTC. Its protein is CASKRGEVEQFF.

The V call is TRBV5-1, the J call TRBJ2-2; the match to TRBD1 covers 9 bases. The CDR3 extends over 17 amino acids. Germline CDR1 is SGHRS and CDR2 is YFSETQ. The CDR3 DNA is TGCGCGTCCCTATCTTTGGGGACAGGGACGAACACCGGGGAGCTGTTTTTT. Translation: CASLSLGTGTNTGELFF. Combining the CDR3 with reference TRBV5-1 and TRBJ2-2 gives the whole variable domain KAGVTQTPRYLIKTRGQQVTLSCSPISGHRSVSWYQQTPGQGLQFLFEYFSETQRNKGNFPGRFSGRQFSNSRSEMNVSTLELGDSALYLCASLSLGTGTNTGELFFGEGSRLTVL.

About this clone: Other DNA variants within this sample encode the same CDR3. V is TRBV15 and J is TRBJ2-7; the match to TRBD2 covers 14 bases. Germline lookup yields CDR1 LNHNV and CDR2 YYDKDF (reference sequence). V lost 3 bases and J lost 1; bases outside the gene matches: 2. The CDR3 length is 16 residues. The DNA for the CDR3 is TGTGCCACCAGCAGGGGGACTAGCGGGAGTTCCTACGAGCAGTACTTC. Protein product: CATSRGTSGSSYEQYF.

The rearrangement joins TRBV9 to TRBJ2-3; 8 bases are a match to TRBD1. The germline gives CDR1 SGDLS, CDR2 YYNGEE. Trimming at V came to 0 bases and at J to 2 bases, leaving 2 bases not matched to a gene. The CDR3 contains 15 residues. The CDR3 is CASSVEQGVTDTQYF. In DNA, the CDR3 is TGTGCCAGCAGCGTAGAACAGGGGGTCACAGATACGCAGTATTTT.

The chain combines TRBV7-9 with TRBJ1-2; no firm D call. V was shortened by 5 bases and J by 2 bases, with 9 bases between the two germline ends. This CDR3 region has 13 residues. Germline V lookup: CDR1 SEHNR, CDR2 FQNEAQ (reference sequence). The CDR3 protein is CASSATTNYGYTF. CDR3 in DNA: TGTGCCAGCAGCGCTACCACCAACTATGGCTACACCTTC.

The CDR3 region has the DNA TGTGCCAGCAGCCAAAGACGGCGGGAGCAAGAGACCCAGTACTTC. It encodes CASSQRRREQETQYF. The genes are TRBV3-1 (or the pseudogene TRBV3-2) and TRBJ2-5, with 7 bases fitting TRBD2. Germline V gene sequence: CDR1 LGHDT, CDR2 YNNKEL (reference sequence). The CDR3 totals 15 residues. The J segment lost 2 bases and the V segment lost 2 bases, leaving 5 bases of the junction unmatched.

This CDR3 reads CATSDNRGYTEAFF. In DNA form, the CDR3 reads TGTGCCACCAGTGACAACAGGGGGTACACTGAAGCTTTCTTT. The chain recombines TRBV24-1 with TRBJ1-1; 8 bases match TRBD1. This CDR3 has 14 amino acids. V dropped 4 bases and J dropped 3; count of bases not matched to a gene: 3. Germline V CDR1 and CDR2: KGHDR, SFDVKD.

This clone has just one count. The CDR3 loop is CASSPNTVRATNEKLFF. CDR3 DNA sequence: TGTGCCAGCAGCCCCAACACCGTCCGGGCAACTAATGAAAAACTGTTTTTT. The rearrangement joins TRBV7-9 to TRBJ1-4; unclear D gene. Germline lookup yields CDR1 SEHNR and CDR2 FQNEAQ (reference sequence). The CDR3 runs to 17 residues. V lost 5 bases, J lost 0 bases, and 16 bases lay in between.

The chain combines TRBV28 with TRBJ1-2, with a tentative D call TRBD1 (5 bases). This CDR3 is built from 14 residues. Germline V CDR1 and CDR2: MDHEN, SYDVKM. Deletions cut 7 bases from V and 5 bases from J, with 17 bases between. CDR3 DNA sequence: TGTGCCAGCACCGGACTCGGGACCGGTTATGGCTACACCTTC. This translates into CASTGLGTGYGYTF.

The chain has TRBV10-1 and TRBJ1-2; D may be TRBD1 (6 bases). Per the germline V gene, CDR1 is WNHNN and CDR2 is SYGVQD (reference sequence). The CDR3 sequence is 13 residues long. The V end lost 2 bases, the J end lost 5 bases, and 9 bases lay between the germline ends. CDR3: CASSEGQSYGYTF. In DNA, the CDR3 is TGCGCCAGCAGTGAGGGACAGTCGTATGGCTACACCTTC.

This rearrangement joins TRBV28 to TRBJ1-2; no reliable D call. CDR3 size: 12 residues. CDR1 MDHEN and CDR2 SYDVKM come from the germline V gene. Trimming took off 5 bases at V and 6 bases at J, with 10 bases between the two ends. CDR3 bases: TGTGCCAGCAGTACCCGACTCAATGGCTACACCTTC. Translating it yields CASSTRLNGYTF.

The chain is built from TRBV25-1 and TRBJ2-1; 9 bases line up with TRBD2. This CDR3 region has 14 residues. Per the germline V gene, CDR1 is MGHDK and CDR2 is SYGVNS. Germline trimming cut 0 bases from V and 15 bases from J; bases unmatched to any gene: 9. The CDR3 region is CASSEYGTSFIPFF. The CDR3 nucleotides are TGTGCCAGCAGTGAATACGGGACTAGCTTCATTCCGTTCTTC. The whole variable domain, remainder taken from reference TRBV25-1 and TRBJ2-1, is EADIYQTPRYLVIGTGKKITLECSQTMGHDKMYWYQQDPGMELHLIHYSYGVNSTEKGDLSSESTVSRIRTEHFPLTLESARPSHTSQYLCASSEYGTSFIPFFGPGTRLTVL.

The chain joins TRBV29-1 to TRBJ1-2, with 9 bases matching TRBD1. This CDR3 has 14 residues. Unmatched junction bases numbered 9, after V lost 6 bases and J lost 4 bases. Germline CDR1 SQVTM, CDR2 ANQGSEA. Here the CDR3 reads CSVGQGQFSYGYTF. The CDR3 DNA reads as TGCAGCGTCGGACAGGGGCAATTCAGCTATGGCTACACCTTC.

The chain carries TRBV10-3 and TRBJ2-2; 9 bases are shared with TRBD1. CDR1 ENHRY and CDR2 SYGVKD come from the germline V gene. CDR3 length: 17 residues. Losses at the gene ends were 5 bases for V and 4 bases for J; bases not matched to a gene: 11. This CDR3 is CAISLQEPGQGTGELFF. In nucleotides, the CDR3 is TGTGCCATCAGTCTTCAAGAACCGGGACAGGGCACCGGGGAGCTGTTTTTT.

The chain links TRBV5-1 to TRBJ1-1, with D possibly TRBD1 on 5 matching bases. Germline loops: CDR1 SGHRS, CDR2 YFSETQ. The ends were cut back, 5 bases at V and 1 base at J, with 18 bases in the middle. CDR3 size: 16 residues. The CDR3, as DNA: TGCGCCAGCAGGAGGCAGGGAATGTGGCAGAACACTGAAGCTTTCTTT. Translation gives CASRRQGMWQNTEAFF.

The chain employs TRBV18 and TRBJ1-4, with D maybe TRBD1 (5 bases). Germline CDR1 KGHSH, CDR2 LQKENI. V was clipped by 4 bases and J by 3 bases, with 12 bases between them. This CDR3 has 15 residues. CDR3 region: CASSLRTGANEKLFF. The CDR3 DNA reads as TGTGCCAGCTCACTACGCACAGGCGCTAATGAAAAACTGTTTTTT. Full variable domain (missing parts from reference TRBV18 and TRBJ1-4): NAGVMQNPRHLVRRRGQEARLRCSPMKGHSHVYWYRQLPEEGLKFMVYLQKENIIDESGMPKERFSAEFPKEGPSILRIQQVVRGDSAAYFCASSLRTGANEKLFFGSGTQLSVL.

This chain joins TRBV11-3 and TRBJ2-5; D is perhaps TRBD1 or TRBD2 (5 bases each). There are 14 residues in the CDR3. The V gene lost 6 bases and the J gene lost 5 bases, with 16 bases spanning the gap. The germline V gene encodes CDR1 SGHNT and CDR2 YENEEA. The CDR3 DNA sequence: TGTGCCAGCAGGTCGGGACCAGTACCGGAGACCCAGTACTTC. Protein sequence: CASRSGPVPETQYF.

The rearrangement links TRBV5-6 to TRBJ2-6, with D possibly being TRBD2 (5 bases). V gave up 0 bases and J gave up 2 bases, with 6 bases separating them. The CDR3 loop spans 15 amino acids. Germline CDR1 SGHDT, CDR2 YYEEEE. CDR3 protein: CASSLAGTGANVLTF. The CDR3, as DNA: TGTGCCAGCAGCTTGGCCGGGACTGGGGCCAACGTCCTGACTTTC.

The J gene is TRBJ1-3, the V gene TRBV6-1, with 8 bases identical to TRBD1. Trimming removed 3 bases from V and 4 bases from J; junction bases left unmatched: 5. In germline, CDR1 is MNHNS, CDR2 SASEGT. This CDR3 spans 15 amino acids. The CDR3 DNA sequence: TGTGCCAGCAGTGATGACAGGGGAAAGGGAAACACCATATATTTT. Translated, it gives CASSDDRGKGNTIYF.